This T cell receptor (beta chain) came from a study of vaccination and CD4 T cells after COVID-19. The overall study: The convalescent population consisted of six males and four females, two of whom were of Hispanic ethnicity. The control cultures got either a CEFX pool, an HIV-1 Nef pool, or no peptide at all. Whole-study results and caveats: Data came from relatively few convalescent patients and lacked early post-infection timepoints.

Sequencing of DNA taken from cultured CD4+ T cells relied on the Oncomine TCR Beta short-read assay. Scientists extracted genomic DNA from CD4+ T cells grown in culture. Each CDR3 protein gets one entry after TCRdb re-called the PCR reads with MiXCR. The table shows fewer than 20,000 distinct CDR3 sequences, with 40% to 50% occurring only once. Treatment given: roughly 10-day PBMC culture with coronavirus spike peptide pools or control peptides (ViraFEST assay). Judged by abundance, this clonotype is medium-sized (0.01 to 0.1%). Its target is unknown. This receptor was identified in a human donor who had recovered from COVID-19. Sequencing used CD4+ T cells from blood, cultured in vitro, obtained before SARS-CoV-2 vaccination.

Here the CDR3 reads CASRDGAYGYTF. Written as DNA, the CDR3 is TGTGCCAGCAGGGACGGAGCCTATGGCTACACCTTC. The chain is built from TRBV6-1 and TRBJ1-2, with D unclear. V gave up 6 bases and J gave up 4 bases, with 9 bases separating them. This CDR3 has 12 amino acids. CDR1 is MNHNS, CDR2 SASEGT, per germline.